This entry is about one T cell receptor beta chain. What it recognizes is unknown. The sample belongs to a study of response to subunit inactivated influenza vaccine. Study-wide results and limits: Each seasonal influenza vaccination, the authors suggested, recruits few new T cells.

TCRdb independently ran MiXCR on the RT-PCR reads; one entry per CDR3 protein. This table holds over 450,000 distinct CDR3 sequences, approximately 13% found once. Per the germline V gene, CDR1 is DFQATT and CDR2 is SNEGSKA (reference sequence). Trimming took 2 bases from V and 3 from J; bases not matched to a gene: 4. This CDR3 is built from 13 residues. The source of this sequence is a man in his fifties who received an inactivated influenza vaccine. The V gene is TRBV20-1, the J gene TRBJ2-7, with TRBD1 matching 7 bases. The source was PBMCs from blood, collected roughly 47 days after vaccination. As DNA, the CDR3 is TGCAGTGCTAGACAGGGACAGTTCTACGAGCAGTACTTC. The encoded protein is CSARQGQFYEQYF.